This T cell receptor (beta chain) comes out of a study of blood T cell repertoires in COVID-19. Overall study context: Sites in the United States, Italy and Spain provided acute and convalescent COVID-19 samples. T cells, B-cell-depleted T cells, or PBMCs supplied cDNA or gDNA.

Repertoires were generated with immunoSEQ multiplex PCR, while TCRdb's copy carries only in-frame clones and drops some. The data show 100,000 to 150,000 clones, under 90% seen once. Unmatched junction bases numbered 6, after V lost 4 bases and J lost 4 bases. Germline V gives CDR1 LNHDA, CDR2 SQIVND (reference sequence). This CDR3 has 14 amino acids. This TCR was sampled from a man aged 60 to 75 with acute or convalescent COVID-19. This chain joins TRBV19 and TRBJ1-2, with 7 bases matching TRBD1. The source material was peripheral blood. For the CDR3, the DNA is TGTGCCAGTAGTACTGGGACAGAAGTCTATGGCTACACCTTC. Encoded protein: CASSTGTEVYGYTF.